This T cell receptor (beta chain) was captured by sequencing in a study of cytomegalovirus exposure and HLA in healthy donors. Notes on the study in general: As immune exposure information, only CMV serostatus was available. Rare TCR sequences predominated, though certain public TCRs were found in many donors.

PCR was performed using 60 Vbeta and 13 Jbeta primers. Source study methods: The authors later counted 65 million to 90 million unique TCR beta chains, around 9.9 million of them shared. The table came from immunoSEQ multiplex PCR; TCRdb's copy has only in-frame clones and leaves some out. D and trimming were read from the DNA, whereas the V and J calls and clone size are those reported in that table. The sample records 240,000 or so clones, around 81% being singletons. In the case of this clone: No antigen is known for it.

Germline V gene data show CDR1 as MNHEY and CDR2 as SMNVEV (reference sequence). Trimming left V 5 bases short and J 5 bases short, with 13 bases between. The CDR3 covers 13 residues. V is TRBV27 and J is TRBJ2-7; D call uncertain. Sequencing used PBMCs. The source is a woman aged 55-69 years in good health and CMV-seropositive. CDR3 sequence reads: CASSLQWRNEQYF. The CDR3 nucleotides are TGTGCCAGCAGTCTACAATGGAGAAACGAGCAGTACTTC.